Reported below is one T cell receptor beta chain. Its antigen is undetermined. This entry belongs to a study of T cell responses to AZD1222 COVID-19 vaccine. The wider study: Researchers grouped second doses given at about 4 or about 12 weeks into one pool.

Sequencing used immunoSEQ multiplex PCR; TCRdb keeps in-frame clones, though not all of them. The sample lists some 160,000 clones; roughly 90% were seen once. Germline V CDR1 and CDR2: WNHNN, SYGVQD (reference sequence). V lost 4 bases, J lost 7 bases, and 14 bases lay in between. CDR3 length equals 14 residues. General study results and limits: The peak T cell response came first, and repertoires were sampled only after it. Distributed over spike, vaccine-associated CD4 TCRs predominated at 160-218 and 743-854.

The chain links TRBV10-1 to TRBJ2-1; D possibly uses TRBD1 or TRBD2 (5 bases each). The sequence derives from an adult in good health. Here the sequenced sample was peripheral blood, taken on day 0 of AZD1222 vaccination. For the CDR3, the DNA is TGCGCCAGCAGTGTCCAGGGTCGAGGGAATGAGCAGTTCTTC. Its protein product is CASSVQGRGNEQFF.